These 32 T cell receptor beta chains came from one sample sequenced in a study of T cell repertoires in cytomegalovirus infection. One entry per CDR3 protein results from TCRdb running MiXCR on the reads. The sample lists around 260,000 distinct CDR3 sequences, roughly 10% occurring once. Material: PBMCs. The receptors were sampled from a human donor in good health (CMV status not recorded). Some clones in this sample may be carry-over from other donors' samples.

This chain uses TRBV28 with TRBJ2-5; no firm D call. The CDR3 runs to 11 residues. V shed 6 bases and J shed 4 bases, with 6 bases lying between them. Germline lookup yields CDR1 MDHEN and CDR2 SYDVKM. Here the CDR3 DNA reads TGTGCCAGCAGGTCCTCAGAGACCCAGTACTTC. This encodes CASRSSETQYF.

About this clonotype itself: The junction shows a germline mismatch at one end, possibly a read error. The chain employs TRBV12-3 or TRBV12-4 and TRBJ1-3; possible D gene TRBD1, 5 bases. The CDR3 is 14 amino acids. CDR3 bases: TGTGCCAGCGGTTTGGCTGGGGGAGGAAACACCATATATTTT. Amino acids: CASGLAGGGNTIYF.

V is TRBV28 and J is TRBJ1-4, with 10 positions matching TRBD1. CDR1 and CDR2 from the germline V gene are MDHEN and SYDVKM. Losses at the gene ends were 6 bases for V and 8 bases for J; bases not matched to a gene: 3. The CDR3 consists of 13 residues. The CDR3: CASSDRGREKLFF. CDR3 DNA: TGTGCCAGCAGCGACAGGGGGCGGGAAAAACTGTTTTTT.

Ten or more counts support this clonotype. The chain carries TRBV7-9 and TRBJ2-7, with 8 bases matching TRBD2. Germline values: CDR1 SEHNR, CDR2 FQNEAQ (reference sequence). The ends lost 4 bases at V and 2 bases at J; junction bases unmatched: 4. The CDR3 contains 14 residues. The CDR3 spells CASSYSGVPYEQYF. CDR3 sequence (DNA): TGTGCCAGCAGCTATAGCGGGGTACCCTACGAGCAGTACTTC. Full variable domain (outside the CDR3, taken from reference TRBV7-9 and TRBJ2-7): DTGVSQNPRHKITKRGQNVTFRCDPISEHNRLYWYRQTLGQGPEFLTYFQNEAQLEKSRLLSDRFSAERPKGSFSTLEIQRTEQGDSAMYLCASSYSGVPYEQYFGPGTRLTVT.

This clonotype has just a few counts. The chain carries TRBV28 and TRBJ1-6; 7 bases are a match to TRBD1. The V segment lost 6 bases and the J segment 6 bases; nucleotides outside the gene matches: 14. This CDR3 is built from 17 residues. From germline, CDR1 is MDHEN and CDR2 SYDVKM. CDR3 sequence (DNA): TGTGCCAGCAGGGCTAAGACAGGGCCAATCACTAATTCACCCCTCCACTTT. Translation gives CASRAKTGPITNSPLHF.

The CDR3 DNA reads TGTGCCACCAGCAGAGATCGGGCCTCGGGGGAGACCCAGTACTTC. Protein sequence: CATSRDRASGETQYF. This sequence joins TRBV15 and TRBJ2-5, with D possibly being TRBD2 (5 bases). CDR1 is LNHNV and CDR2 is YYDKDF in the germline V gene (reference sequence). Trimming took off 0 bases at V and 5 bases at J, with 13 bases between the two ends. The CDR3 is made up of 15 amino acids.

The rearrangement uses TRBV12-5 and TRBJ2-2, with 9 bases fitting TRBD2. The V and J ends lost 3 bases and 0 bases, in that order; junction bases with no gene match: 23. CDR1 LGHNT and CDR2 FRNRAP come from the germline V gene. This CDR3 contains 23 residues. CDR3 nucleotides: TGTGCTAGTGGTTTCCCCCCTCGACTAGCGGCTGTTGGCCACAACGCGAACACCGGGGAGCTGTTTTTT. Protein sequence: CASGFPPRLAAVGHNANTGELFF. The whole variable domain, remainder taken from reference TRBV12-5 and TRBJ2-2, is DARVTQTPRHKVTEMGQEVTMRCQPILGHNTVFWYRQTMMQGLELLAYFRNRAPLDDSGMPKDRFSAEMPDATLATLKIQPSEPRDSAVYFCASGFPPRLAAVGHNANTGELFFGEGSRLTVL.

This clonotype was seen only a few times. The V and J genes are TRBV15 and TRBJ2-3; 7 positions agree with TRBD1. CDR3 length: 15 residues. J lost 4 bases, V lost 2 bases, and 6 bases had no gene match. Germline CDR1 is LNHNV and CDR2 is YYDKDF (reference sequence). CDR3: CATSRYDREPDTQYF. CDR3 nucleotide sequence: TGTGCCACCAGCAGATATGACAGGGAGCCAGATACGCAGTATTTT. The full variable domain, in which reference TRBV15 and TRBJ2-3 provide the parts outside the CDR3, is DAMVIQNPRYQVTQFGKPVTLSCSQTLNHNVMYWYQQKSSQAPKLLFHYYDKDFNNEADTPDNFQSRRPNTSFCFLDIRSPGLGDTAMYLCATSRYDREPDTQYFGPGTRLTVL.

This clonotype occurred many times. The genes are TRBV7-9 and TRBJ2-7; D unresolved. Germline V gives CDR1 SEHNR, CDR2 FQNEAQ (reference sequence). V was shortened by 6 bases and J by 7 bases, with 10 bases between the two germline ends. The CDR3 extends over 11 amino acids. DNA for the CDR3: TGTGCCAGCAGTCGCATAGGGGAGCAGTACTTC. Its translation is CASSRIGEQYF.

The chain uses TRBV7-2 and TRBJ2-7; 11 nucleotides agree with TRBD2. This CDR3 contains 16 residues. Germline V lookup: CDR1 SGHTA, CDR2 FQGNSA. Unmatched junction bases numbered 7, after V lost 1 base and J lost 5 bases. CDR3 residues: CASSLVSTSGTNEQYF. CDR3 in DNA: TGTGCCAGCAGCTTAGTCTCGACTAGCGGGACCAACGAGCAGTACTTC.

This clonotype has only a few counts. The chain recombines TRBV7-3 with TRBJ2-3; a possible D gene is TRBD2 (7 bases). In germline, CDR1 is SGHTA, CDR2 FQGTGA. The CDR3 is 16 amino acids. The V end lost 2 bases, the J end lost 0 bases, and 12 bases lay between the germline ends. CDR3 coding DNA: TGTGCCAGCAGCTTATGGGGGGGCGGAAGCACAGATACGCAGTATTTT. Encoded protein: CASSLWGGGSTDTQYF.

This clonotype was recorded many times. The chain couples TRBV28 to TRBJ2-1, with D possibly being TRBD2 (5 bases). V was shortened by 2 bases and J by 10 bases, with 24 bases between the two germline ends. The germline V gene encodes CDR1 MDHEN and CDR2 SYDVKM. The length of the CDR3 is 17 residues. The CDR3 DNA sequence: TGTGCCAGCAGTTTACACCCGGAGCGGAGACTCTCGAAGGAGCAGTTCTTC. Translated: CASSLHPERRLSKEQFF.

This clonotype was recorded a few times. The chain links TRBV11-2 to TRBJ1-1; D unclear. There are 18 residues in the CDR3. The V end lost 4 bases, the J end lost 5 bases, and 26 bases lay between the germline ends. In germline, CDR1 is SGHAT, CDR2 FQNNGV. This CDR3 is CASSSVEGQDSRRTEAFF. CDR3 nucleotide sequence: TGTGCCAGCAGCTCCGTCGAGGGCCAGGACTCCCGGAGGACTGAAGCTTTCTTT.

This clonotype was detected a few times. The J gene is TRBJ1-1, the V gene TRBV6-4; the match to TRBD1 covers 10 bases. Germline V CDR1 and CDR2: MRHNA, SNTAGT. V trimming: 6 bases; J trimming: 8 bases; junction bases outside the gene matches: 12. This CDR3 is built from 15 residues. The chain's CDR3 is CASSRSGTGEGEAFF. The CDR3 DNA follows: TGTGCCAGCAGCCGATCCGGGACAGGGGAGGGAGAAGCTTTCTTT.

This clonotype was counted many times. The chain couples TRBV7-2 to TRBJ2-7; 10 bases fit TRBD1. J was trimmed by 5 bases and V by 5 bases; bases with no gene match: 9. CDR3 length equals 15 residues. Germline values: CDR1 SGHTA, CDR2 FQGNSA. The CDR3 coding sequence is TGTGCCAGCAGCCTCGACAGGGGGCTGAGGGACGAGCAGTACTTC. It encodes CASSLDRGLRDEQYF.

Regarding this clonotype: The final CDR3 position lacks the conserved phenylalanine or tryptophan, pointing to a likely read error. The DNA is omitted, as the CDR3 cannot be located on it reliably, and the CDR3 follows TCRdb's listing. The CDR3 loop reads CASSSEDRNSRTFL. The V call is TRBV7-8, the J call TRBJ1-1; TRBD1, as called in the table, went unchecked against the DNA. Germline CDR1 SGHVS, CDR2 FQNEAQ. The CDR3 is 14 residues long, counting both termini.

There are many counts of this clonotype. The chain recombines TRBV28 with TRBJ2-5; 9 nucleotides match TRBD2. Germline CDR1 reads MDHEN; CDR2 reads SYDVKM. The CDR3 runs 16 residues. With 5 bases clipped from V and 2 bases from J, the junction kept 9 bases outside the gene matches. The DNA of the CDR3 is TGTGCCAGCAGTACTAGCGGGCGGGGGGGACAAGAGACCCAGTACTTC. Encoded protein: CASSTSGRGGQETQYF. Variable domain in full (rest from reference TRBV28 and TRBJ2-5): DVKVTQSSRYLVKRTGEKVFLECVQDMDHENMFWYRQDPGLGLRLIYFSYDVKMKEKGDIPEGYSVSREKKERFSLILESASTNQTSMYLCASSTSGRGGQETQYFGPGTRLLVL.

The V gene is TRBV20-1, the J gene TRBJ1-1, with D perhaps TRBD1 (5 bases). The V end was cut by 4 bases, the J end by 10 bases, with 22 bases between. This CDR3 region has 14 residues. CDR1 DFQATT and CDR2 SNEGSKA come from the germline V gene (reference sequence). The DNA for the CDR3 is TGCAGTGCTATTAATAGTGGGGGAAACGGTGGAGCTTTCTTT. Its translation: CSAINSGGNGGAFF.

This chain links TRBV29-1 with TRBJ1-2; D may be TRBD1 (5 bases). This CDR3 is built from 14 residues. Trimming stripped 6 bases from V and 5 bases from J, with 19 bases between. CDR1 and CDR2 from the germline V gene are SQVTM and ANQGSEA. This CDR3 is CSVTQTGTLYGYTF. CDR3 nucleotide sequence: TGCAGCGTAACTCAGACCGGGACGTTATATGGCTACACCTTC.

This clonotype was detected many times. This chain joins TRBV7-2 and TRBJ2-1; D gene ambiguous. Germline V lookup: CDR1 SGHTA, CDR2 FQGNSA. CDR3 length: 17 residues. The V and J ends lost 0 bases and 0 bases respectively, with 12 bases between them. The CDR3 coding sequence is TGTGCCAGCAGCTTAGCAAGGCAGGCCAGCTCCTACAATGAGCAGTTCTTC. It is translated as CASSLARQASSYNEQFF.

The table lists this clonotype with many counts. The V and J genes are TRBV7-2 and TRBJ1-6; possibly TRBD1 for D (6 bases). The V gene lost 0 bases and the J gene lost 13 bases, with 10 bases spanning the gap. Germline CDR1 SGHTA, CDR2 FQGNSA. The CDR3 length is 13 residues. The CDR3 bases are TGTGCCAGCAGCTTAGCGGACAGAGCCCCCCTCCACTTT. Amino acid sequence: CASSLADRAPLHF. The full variable domain, completed using reference TRBV7-2 and TRBJ1-6, is GAGVSQSPSNKVTEKGKDVELRCDPISGHTALYWYRQSLGQGLEFLIYFQGNSAPDKSGLPSDRFSAERTGGSVSTLTIQRTQQEDSAVYLCASSLADRAPLHFGNGTRLTVT.

V and J are TRBV28 and TRBJ1-2; 12 bases are a match to TRBD1. The CDR3 contains 16 residues. Germline loops: CDR1 MDHEN, CDR2 SYDVKM. The CDR3 is CGVPRDRGPNGYGYTF. The CDR3 bases are TGTGGAGTCCCCCGGGACAGGGGGCCCAACGGCTATGGCTACACCTTC.

This clonotype has at least ten counts. The V call is TRBV5-5, the J call TRBJ1-3; no clear D gene. The CDR3 covers 14 residues. V lost 3 bases, J lost 4 bases, and 11 bases lay in between. The V gene's germline CDR1 is SGHKS and CDR2 YYEKEE (reference sequence). CDR3 sequence (DNA): TGTGCCAGCAGCTCGATGGATGGGGGAAACACCATATATTTT. It specifies CASSSMDGGNTIYF.

The chain has TRBV12-3 or TRBV12-4 and TRBJ2-1; 13 nucleotides line up with TRBD2. The CDR3 has 15 residues. Unmatched junction bases numbered 10, after V lost 7 bases and J lost 10 bases. The chain's CDR3 is CASTLTSGRAGEQFF. Here the CDR3 DNA reads TGTGCCAGCACCTTAACTAGCGGGAGGGCCGGCGAGCAGTTCTTC.

The chain joins TRBV7-9 to TRBJ1-1, with 9 bases lining up with TRBD1. V was clipped by 5 bases and J by 3 bases; unmatched bases: 4. The CDR3 spans 14 residues. The germline V gene encodes CDR1 SEHNR and CDR2 FQNEAQ (reference sequence). This CDR3 reads CASSRTGDYTEAFF. Written as DNA, the CDR3 is TGTGCCAGCAGCCGGACAGGGGATTACACTGAAGCTTTCTTT.

This clonotype was detected many times. This rearrangement joins TRBV12-3 or TRBV12-4 to TRBJ2-2, with 9 positions matching TRBD2. The CDR3 loop spans 16 amino acids. The V segment lost 6 bases and the J segment 5 bases; nucleotides outside the gene matches: 10. In DNA form, the CDR3 reads TGTGCCAGCAGCCCCTCTCTAGCGGGAAGGACCGGGGAGCTGTTTTTT. This codes for CASSPSLAGRTGELFF.

This clonotype was recorded at least ten times. V gene TRBV7-8 combines with J gene TRBJ1-5; 7 bases agree with TRBD1. The CDR3 spans 15 residues. Germline CDR1 is SGHVS and CDR2 is FQNEAQ. V lost 5 bases, J lost 2 bases, and 6 bases stayed unmatched. CDR3: CASSPGTARNQPQHF. CDR3 nucleotides: TGTGCCAGCAGCCCTGGGACAGCGCGCAATCAGCCCCAGCATTTT.

The V gene is TRBV5-1, the J gene TRBJ2-6; 7 bases are a match to TRBD2. This CDR3 contains 15 residues. The germline CDR1 and CDR2 sequences are SGHRS and YFSETQ. Trimming removed 2 bases from V and 2 bases from J; junction bases left unmatched: 1. The CDR3 nucleotides are TGCGCCAGCAGCTTCGGGGGGACTGGGGCCAACGTCCTGACTTTC. Its protein is CASSFGGTGANVLTF.

This clonotype was found many times. V usage is TRBV7-2 and J usage is TRBJ1-5; TRBD1 might be the D (6 bases). This CDR3 has 13 residues. The germline gives CDR1 SGHTA, CDR2 FQGNSA. V was trimmed by 3 bases and J by 4 bases, leaving 7 bases between them. CDR3 sequence: CASSFDRNQPQHF. Written as DNA, the CDR3 is TGTGCCAGCAGCTTTGACAGGAATCAGCCCCAGCATTTT.

The sample holds many counts of this clonotype. This chain connects TRBV7-2 to TRBJ1-2; D remains ambiguous. CDR3 length: 14 residues. The germline V gene encodes CDR1 SGHTA and CDR2 FQGNSA. V was cut by 1 base and J by 2 bases, with 8 bases left in between. For the CDR3, the DNA is TGTGCCAGCAGCTTAGTATGGCAGAACTATGGCTACACCTTC. It codes for CASSLVWQNYGYTF.

This chain uses TRBV7-2 with TRBJ2-1; D gene uncertain. V lost 5 bases to trimming and J lost 2 bases, with 19 bases between them. There are 17 residues in the CDR3. Per the germline V gene, CDR1 is SGHTA and CDR2 is FQGNSA. The CDR3 DNA is TGTGCCAGCAGCGCGCAGACACCGGGTTTCACCTACAATGAGCAGTTCTTC. It yields the protein CASSAQTPGFTYNEQFF.

Many counts were recorded for this clonotype. The genes are TRBV11-2 and TRBJ2-1; 8 bases match TRBD2. Per the germline V gene, CDR1 is SGHAT and CDR2 is FQNNGV. The CDR3 sequence is 17 residues long. V trimming: 1 base; J trimming: 2 bases; junction bases outside the gene matches: 7. CDR3 loop: CASSLAIAGLPYNEQFF. The CDR3 DNA reads as TGTGCCAGCAGCTTAGCCATAGCGGGGCTCCCCTACAATGAGCAGTTCTTC.